The TCR beta chain described here comes from a study of regulatory T cells in long-lasting Graves disease. General observations from the study: The sample size was small, and this may have reduced accuracy. Persistent disease favored TRBV28, TRBJ1-2 and TRBJ2-5.

Arm-PCR of CDR3 regions and iRepertoire HTBI primers were the basis on which TCR beta libraries were built. TCRdb re-called the multiplex PCR reads through MiXCR, storing one row per CDR3 protein. Of a few hundred thousand distinct CDR3 sequences listed, about a quarter are singletons. The sample holds a few counts of this clonotype. No antigen is known for it. Trimming shortened V by 3 bases and J by 7 bases, and 16 bases separated the two germline ends. The CDR3 covers 16 residues. CDR1 and CDR2 from the germline V gene are KGHSH and LQKENI. Time point meaning: persistent/refractory GD, antithyroid drugs over 5 years with positive TRAb. The TCR library was prepared using RNA isolated from PBMCs.

The chain employs TRBV18 and TRBJ1-6; D may be TRBD1 (6 bases). Sequencing was performed on peripheral blood mononuclear cells (PBMCs), taken when the disease was refractory, from a patient treated with antithyroid drugs. The TCR originated in a female donor with Graves disease. The CDR3 sequence: CASSPGHLQGNSPLHF. DNA for the CDR3: TGTGCCAGCTCACCGGGACACCTTCAAGGCAATTCACCCCTCCACTTT.